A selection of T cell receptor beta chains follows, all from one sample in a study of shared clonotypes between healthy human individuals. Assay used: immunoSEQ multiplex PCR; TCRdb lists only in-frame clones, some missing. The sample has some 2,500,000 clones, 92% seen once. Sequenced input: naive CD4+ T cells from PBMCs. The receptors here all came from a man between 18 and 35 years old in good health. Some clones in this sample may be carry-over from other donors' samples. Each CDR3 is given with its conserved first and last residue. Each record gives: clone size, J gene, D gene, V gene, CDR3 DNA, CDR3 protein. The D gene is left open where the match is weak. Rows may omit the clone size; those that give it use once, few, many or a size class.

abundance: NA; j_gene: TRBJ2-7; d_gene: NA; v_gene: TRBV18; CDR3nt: TGTGCCAGCTCACCGAGGCAGGGTTACGAGCAGTACTTC; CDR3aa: CASSPRQGYEQYF
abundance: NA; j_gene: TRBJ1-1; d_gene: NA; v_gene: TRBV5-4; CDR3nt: TGTGCCAGCAGCGCAACAGGCAGGCCCACTGAAGCTTTCTTT; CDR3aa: CASSATGRPTEAFF
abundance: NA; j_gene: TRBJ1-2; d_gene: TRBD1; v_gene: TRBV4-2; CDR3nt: TGTGCCAGCAGCCAAGGGACAGGCAACTATGGCTACACCTTC; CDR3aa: CASSQGTGNYGYTF
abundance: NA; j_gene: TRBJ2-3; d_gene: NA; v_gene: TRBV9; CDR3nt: TGTGCCAGCAGCGTAGGAGGGGCCCTAGGAGCAGATACGCAGTATTTT; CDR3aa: CASSVGGALGADTQYF
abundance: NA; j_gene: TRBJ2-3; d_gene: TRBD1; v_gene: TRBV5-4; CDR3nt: TGTGCCAGCAGCTCCCCAGGGGACAGGGCAGATACGCAGTATTTT; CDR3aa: CASSSPGDRADTQYF
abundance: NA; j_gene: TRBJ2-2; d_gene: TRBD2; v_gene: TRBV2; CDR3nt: TGTGCCAGCAGTGTCCTGGCGGGAGTAGGGGAGCTGTTTTTT; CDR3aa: CASSVLAGVGELFF
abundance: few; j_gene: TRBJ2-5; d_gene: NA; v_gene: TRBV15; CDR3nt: TGTGCCACCAGCAGAGATAGGGAGACCCAGTACTTC; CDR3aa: CATSRDRETQYF
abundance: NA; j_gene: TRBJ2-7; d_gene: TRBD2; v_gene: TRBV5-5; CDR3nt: TGTGCCAGCAGCAGCCTGACTAGCTGGCCCTCCTACGAGCAGTACTTC; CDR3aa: CASSSLTSWPSYEQYF
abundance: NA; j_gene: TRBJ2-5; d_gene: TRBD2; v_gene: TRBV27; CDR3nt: TGTGCCAGCCGGTATCGACTAGCGGCCCAAGAGACCCAGTACTTC; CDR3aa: CASRYRLAAQETQYF
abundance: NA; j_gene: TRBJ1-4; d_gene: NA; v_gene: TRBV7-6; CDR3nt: TGTGCCAGCGGAGGACAGACCACCTATGAAAAACTGTTTTTT; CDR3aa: CASGGQTTYEKLFF
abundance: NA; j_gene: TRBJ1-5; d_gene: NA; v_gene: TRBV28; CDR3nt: TGTGCCAGCAGTGGGGAGTTTTATCAGCCCCAGCATTTT; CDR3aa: CASSGEFYQPQHF
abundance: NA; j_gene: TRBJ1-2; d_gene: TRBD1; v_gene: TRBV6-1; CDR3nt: TGTGCCAGCAGTGAAGCGCTGACAGGGGGACTCTATGGCTACACCTTC; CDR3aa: CASSEALTGGLYGYTF
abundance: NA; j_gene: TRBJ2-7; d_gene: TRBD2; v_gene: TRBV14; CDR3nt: TGTGCCAGCAGCCAAGGGGGACTAGCGGACCGCTCCTACGAGCAGTACTTC; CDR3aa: CASSQGGLADRSYEQYF
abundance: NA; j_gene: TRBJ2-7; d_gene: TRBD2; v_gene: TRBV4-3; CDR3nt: TGCGCCAGCAGCCAGGCCCCAGCGGGAGCCTACGAGCAGTACTTC; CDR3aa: CASSQAPAGAYEQYF
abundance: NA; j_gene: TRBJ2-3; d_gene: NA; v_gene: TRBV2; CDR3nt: TGTGCCAGCACCTTACTAGCCATCTCTGGCACAGATACGCAGTATTTT; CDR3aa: CASTLLAISGTDTQYF
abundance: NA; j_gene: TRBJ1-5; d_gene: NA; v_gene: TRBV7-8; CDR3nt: TGTGCCAGCAGCTTGGACAATTATAGCAATCAGCCCCAGCATTTT; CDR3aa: CASSLDNYSNQPQHF
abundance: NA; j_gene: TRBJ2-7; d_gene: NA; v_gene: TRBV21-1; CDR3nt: TGTGCCAGCAGCAAAGGCCAGGGATGCTACGAGCAGTACTTC; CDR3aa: CASSKGQGCYEQYF
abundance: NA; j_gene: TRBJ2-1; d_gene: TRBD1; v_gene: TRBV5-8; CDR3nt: TGTGCCAGCAGCACCCTAGGGACAGGCGATGAGCAGTTCTTC; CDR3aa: CASSTLGTGDEQFF
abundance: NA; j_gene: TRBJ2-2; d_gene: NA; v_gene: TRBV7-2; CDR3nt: TGTGCCAGCAGCTTAGATAGGACCTCCACCGGGGAGCTGTTTTTT; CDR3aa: CASSLDRTSTGELFF
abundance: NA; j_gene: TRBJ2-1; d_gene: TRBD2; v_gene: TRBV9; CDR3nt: TGTGCCAGTAGCGGGACCTCCTACAATGAGCAGTTCTTC; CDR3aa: CASSGTSYNEQFF
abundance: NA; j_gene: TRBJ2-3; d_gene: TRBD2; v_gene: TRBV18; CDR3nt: TGTGCCAGCTCACGCGTAGCGGGAGGGACATTAGATACGCAGTATTTT; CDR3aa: CASSRVAGGTLDTQYF
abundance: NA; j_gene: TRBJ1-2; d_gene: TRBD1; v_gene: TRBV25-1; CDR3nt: TGTGCCAGCAGTGCCTTAGGGGGCGCCTATGGCTACACCTTC; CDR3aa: CASSALGGAYGYTF
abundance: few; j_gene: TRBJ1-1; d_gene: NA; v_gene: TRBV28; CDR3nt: TGTGCCAGCAGTTCTAGTCCCGGACGCGTGGACACTGAAGCTTTCTTT; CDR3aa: CASSSSPGRVDTEAFF
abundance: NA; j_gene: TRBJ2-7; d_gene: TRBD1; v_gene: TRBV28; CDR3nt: TGTGCCAGCAGTTTGGCGGGACAGGGCCGCTACGAGCAGTACTTC; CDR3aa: CASSLAGQGRYEQYF
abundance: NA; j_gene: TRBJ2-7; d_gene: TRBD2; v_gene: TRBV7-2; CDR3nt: TGTGCCAGCAGCTTAGTGACTAGCGTTTACGAGCAGTACTTC; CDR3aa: CASSLVTSVYEQYF
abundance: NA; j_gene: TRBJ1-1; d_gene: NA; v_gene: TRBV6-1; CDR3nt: TGTGCCAGCAGTGAAGGCTTCTCATGGGTCCTTGAAGCTTTCTTT; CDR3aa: CASSEGFSWVLEAFF
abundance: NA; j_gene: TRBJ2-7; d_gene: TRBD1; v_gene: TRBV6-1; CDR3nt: TGTGCCAGCAGTGAAATGAAACTGACAGGGGGTGTCTACGAGCAGTACTTC; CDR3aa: CASSEMKLTGGVYEQYF
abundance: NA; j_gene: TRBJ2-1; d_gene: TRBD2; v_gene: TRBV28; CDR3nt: TGTGCCAGCTTTGGGCTAGCGGGTTTCTCCTACAATGAGCAGTTCTTC; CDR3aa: CASFGLAGFSYNEQFF
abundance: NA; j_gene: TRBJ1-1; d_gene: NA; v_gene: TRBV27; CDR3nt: TGTGCCAGCAGTTTATCACGCACTCACACTGAAGCTTTCTTT; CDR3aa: CASSLSRTHTEAFF